These 27 T cell receptor beta chains were sequenced from one sample in a study of shared clonotypes between healthy human individuals. The method was immunoSEQ multiplex PCR; TCRdb's version includes in-frame clones alone and lacks a portion of them. This sample has roughly 450,000 clones, with less than 85% found just once. The sample taken for sequencing was PBMCs. The receptors originated from a woman between 40 and 50 years old in good health. Some clones in this sample may be carry-over from other donors' samples.

The V and J genes are TRBV7-2 and TRBJ1-2, with D unclear. The CDR3 runs to 15 residues. Germline values: CDR1 SGHTA, CDR2 FQGNSA. V dropped 2 bases and J dropped 4 bases, with 14 bases sitting between them. The CDR3 DNA sequence: TGTGCCAGCAGCTTAAAGGGAGAAGCAACCTATGGCTACACCTTC. It is translated as CASSLKGEATYGYTF. Together with reference TRBV7-2 and TRBJ1-2, the CDR3 gives the full variable domain: GAGVSQSPSNKVTEKGKDVELRCDPISGHTALYWYRQSLGQGLEFLIYFQGNSAPDKSGLPSDRFSAERTGGSVSTLTIQRTQQEDSAVYLCASSLKGEATYGYTFGSGTRLTVV.

The V and J genes are TRBV2 and TRBJ1-5; TRBD1 matches at 7 bases. CDR3 size: 15 residues. Germline-derived CDR1 and CDR2 are SNHLY and FYNNEI. V dropped 4 bases and J dropped 1; count of bases not matched to a gene: 4. As DNA, the CDR3 is TGTGCCAGCAGTGGGGAGACAGGGAGCAATCAGCCCCAGCATTTT. Protein sequence: CASSGETGSNQPQHF.

The rearrangement links TRBV2 to TRBJ1-2; D remains unclear. The CDR3 has 14 residues. With 6 bases removed from V and 8 bases from J, the gap between germline ends came to 19 bases. Germline CDR1 SNHLY, CDR2 FYNNEI. The CDR3 DNA is TGTGCCAGCAGCCCCACTAGAGTCGAGTCGGGCTACACCTTC. It encodes CASSPTRVESGYTF.

J is TRBJ1-4 and V is TRBV4-1; TRBD1 is a possible D gene (6 bases). Germline CDR1 is MGHRA and CDR2 is YSYEKL. This CDR3 has 13 amino acids. V dropped 4 bases and J dropped 7 bases, with 10 bases sitting between them. The CDR3 bases are TGCGCCAGCAGCCGGGGGCACGGTGAAAAACTGTTTTTT. Residues: CASSRGHGEKLFF.

The CDR3 DNA reads as TGTGCCAGCAGTGAAGGCCTTAATGAAAAACTGTTTTTT. This translates into CASSEGLNEKLFF. This rearrangement joins TRBV2 to TRBJ1-4; no clear D gene. Trimming took 1 base from V and 4 from J, leaving 4 bases between them. The CDR3 has 13 residues. CDR1 is SNHLY, CDR2 FYNNEI, per germline.

The chain recombines TRBV4-2 with TRBJ1-4; D gene unclear. The germline V gene has CDR1 LGHNA and CDR2 YNFKEQ. Trimming pared 0 bases from V and 3 bases from J, leaving 5 bases between. CDR3 length: 14 amino acids. CDR3 region: CASSQDRSNEKLFF. DNA for the CDR3: TGTGCCAGCAGCCAAGACCGGTCTAATGAAAAACTGTTTTTT.

This chain joins TRBV30 and TRBJ2-1; D perhaps matches TRBD1 (5 bases). The V end was cut by 4 bases, the J end by 3 bases, with 13 bases between. Germline V gives CDR1 GTSNPN, CDR2 SVGIG (reference sequence). This CDR3 comprises 14 residues. DNA for the CDR3: TGTGCCTGGAACGCAGGGTTTATCTACAATGAGCAGTTCTTC. It specifies CAWNAGFIYNEQFF.

This clone was counted a few times. The chain recombines TRBV28 with TRBJ2-6; D gene uncertain. Looked up from germline, CDR1 is MDHEN and CDR2 is SYDVKM. The length of the CDR3 is 16 residues. Trimming shortened V by 1 base and J by 0 bases, and 7 bases separated the two germline ends. CDR3 sequence (DNA): TGTGCCAGCAGTTTATTCGAGAGCTCTGGGGCCAACGTCCTGACTTTC. Translating gives CASSLFESSGANVLTF. Full variable domain (rest looked up from reference TRBV28 and TRBJ2-6): DVKVTQSSRYLVKRTGEKVFLECVQDMDHENMFWYRQDPGLGLRLIYFSYDVKMKEKGDIPEGYSVSREKKERFSLILESASTNQTSMYLCASSLFESSGANVLTFGAGSRLTVL.

This chain connects TRBV7-3 to TRBJ2-3; D perhaps matches TRBD2 (5 bases). V was cut by 5 bases and J by 7 bases, with 19 bases left in between. CDR3 length equals 15 residues. CDR1 SGHTA and CDR2 FQGTGA come from the germline V gene. The CDR3 region has the DNA TGTGCCAGCAGCCCCCCGGGGAGCAGCCTCAATACGCAGTATTTT. Its protein is CASSPPGSSLNTQYF.

The chain employs TRBV10-3 and TRBJ2-1; TRBD2 aligns across 14 bases. V dropped 5 bases and J dropped 0; count of bases not matched to a gene: 9. The length of the CDR3 is 19 residues. CDR1 and CDR2 (germline): ENHRY, SYGVKD. The CDR3 spells CAISPTGLAGGSSYNEQFF. The CDR3 coding sequence is TGTGCCATCAGTCCTACTGGACTAGCGGGAGGTAGCTCCTACAATGAGCAGTTCTTC.

The chain is built from TRBV6-5 and TRBJ2-3; 9 bases match TRBD1. The CDR3 runs 15 residues. Germline trimming cut 8 bases from V and 5 bases from J; bases unmatched to any gene: 11. The germline V gene encodes CDR1 MNHEY and CDR2 SVGAGI. CDR3 sequence (DNA): TGTGCCAGCTCCGTCGACAGGGGGTTTGTAGATACGCAGTATTTT. Translating gives CASSVDRGFVDTQYF.

Turning to this clone: Other DNA sequences of this sample code for an identical CDR3. The chain links TRBV5-1 to TRBJ1-2; unclear D gene. Trimming took 0 bases from V and 6 from J, leaving 12 bases between them. Germline V CDR1 and CDR2: SGHRS, YFSETQ. The CDR3 runs to 14 residues. This chain's CDR3 is CASSLAEGADGYTF. In DNA form, the CDR3 reads TGCGCCAGCAGCTTGGCCGAGGGAGCGGATGGCTACACCTTC. The complete variable domain, with remaining parts taken from reference TRBV5-1 and TRBJ1-2, reads KAGVTQTPRYLIKTRGQQVTLSCSPISGHRSVSWYQQTPGQGLQFLFEYFSETQRNKGNFPGRFSGRQFSNSRSEMNVSTLELGDSALYLCASSLAEGADGYTFGSGTRLTVV.

This clone was picked up one time. V gene TRBV5-1 combines with J gene TRBJ2-7, with D unresolved. Germline V gene data show CDR1 as SGHRS and CDR2 as YFSETQ. The CDR3 contains 10 residues. Trimming stripped 9 bases from V and 3 bases from J, with 7 bases between. CDR3 DNA sequence: TGCGCCACCCCGGACTACGAGCAGTACTTC. Its translation: CATPDYEQYF.

The chain links TRBV30 to TRBJ2-3; D unresolved. V lost 6 bases, J lost 2 bases, and 9 bases lay in between. This CDR3 has 12 residues. CDR1 is GTSNPN and CDR2 is SVGIG in the germline V gene (reference sequence). CDR3 in amino acids: CACRPVTDTQYF. In DNA form, the CDR3 reads TGTGCCTGCCGGCCCGTCACAGATACGCAGTATTTT.

The V call is TRBV18, the J call TRBJ2-7; 11 bases agree with TRBD2. CDR3 length: 15 residues. V lost 0 bases, J lost 7 bases, and 5 bases stayed unmatched. Per the germline V gene, CDR1 is KGHSH and CDR2 is LQKENI. DNA for the CDR3: TGTGCCAGCTCACCACCATCCGGGACTAGCGGTGAGCAGTACTTC. This codes for CASSPPSGTSGEQYF.

The gene calls are TRBV28 and TRBJ2-1; TRBD2 is a possible D gene (7 bases). Trimming removed 5 bases at V and 7 bases at J, with 18 bases between. This CDR3 region has 15 residues. Per germline, CDR1 MDHEN and CDR2 SYDVKM. The CDR3: CASSPPGGALNEQFF. The CDR3 bases are TGTGCCAGCAGTCCACCTGGGGGGGCCCTAAATGAGCAGTTCTTC.

The CDR3 reads CASTLRGMTTEAFF. CDR3 DNA: TGTGCCAGCACCCTCAGGGGGATGACCACTGAAGCTTTCTTT. The chain is built from TRBV6-6 and TRBJ1-1; 7 nucleotides align to TRBD1. CDR1 and CDR2 from the germline V gene are MNHNY and SVGAGI (reference sequence). This CDR3 spans 14 amino acids. The J segment lost 4 bases and the V segment lost 7 bases, leaving 9 bases of the junction unmatched.

The V call is TRBV7-9, the J call TRBJ2-3; TRBD2 matches 9 bases. The CDR3 covers 16 residues. Per the germline V gene, CDR1 is SEHNR and CDR2 is FQNEAQ (reference sequence). V lost 0 bases to trimming and J lost 5 bases; unmatched junction nucleotides: 6. CDR3 sequence reads: CASSLAGGRALDTQYF. Written as DNA, the CDR3 is TGTGCCAGCAGCTTAGCTGGCGGGAGGGCCTTAGATACGCAGTATTTT.

The chain joins TRBV6-1 to TRBJ1-1; D is perhaps TRBD1 (5 bases). Germline V gene lookup returns CDR1 MNHNS and CDR2 SASEGT. This CDR3 spans 13 amino acids. Trimming took off 6 bases at V and 3 bases at J, with 11 bases between the two ends. This CDR3 is CASSGGRDTEAFF. The CDR3 DNA reads TGTGCCAGCAGCGGGGGTAGGGACACTGAAGCTTTCTTT.

This clone was observed at least ten times. In the same sample, other DNA sequences code for this CDR3. The chain joins TRBV5-1 to TRBJ2-7, with TRBD2 identical over 14 bases. V dropped 4 bases and J dropped 7; count of bases not matched to a gene: 4. Germline V gene data show CDR1 as SGHRS and CDR2 as YFSETQ. This CDR3 has 14 residues. The CDR3 is CASSGTSGSREQYF. CDR3 DNA sequence: TGCGCCAGCAGCGGGACTAGCGGGAGTCGAGAGCAGTACTTC.

The chain combines TRBV2 with TRBJ2-7; 7 nucleotides align to TRBD1. The V gene's germline CDR1 is SNHLY and CDR2 FYNNEI. Germline trimming cut 7 bases from V and 2 bases from J; bases unmatched to any gene: 8. The CDR3 has 14 amino acids. The DNA for the CDR3 is TGTGCCAGCAAACCCGGGACAGAAACCTACGAGCAGTACTTC. This encodes CASKPGTETYEQYF.

V is TRBV5-1 and J is TRBJ2-7, with D perhaps given as TRBD1 or TRBD2 (6 bases each). CDR3 length: 14 amino acids. The germline V gene has CDR1 SGHRS and CDR2 YFSETQ. Trimming took off 0 bases at V and 4 bases at J, with 11 bases between the two ends. The CDR3 here is CASSLDRGPYEQYF. The CDR3 DNA reads as TGCGCCAGCAGCTTGGACCGGGGGCCGTACGAGCAGTACTTC.

V is TRBV6-4 and J is TRBJ2-1; D perhaps matches TRBD2 (5 bases). CDR1 is MRHNA, CDR2 SNTAGT, per germline. Trimming took 6 bases from V and 4 from J, leaving 13 bases between them. The CDR3 length is 14 residues. CDR3 protein: CASSSNGEYNEQFF. Written as DNA, the CDR3 is TGTGCCAGCAGCAGCAACGGGGAATACAATGAGCAGTTCTTC.

This clone was counted a single time. The chain employs TRBV19 and TRBJ2-7; D remains ambiguous. CDR1 is LNHDA and CDR2 is SQIVND in the germline V gene (reference sequence). V was cut by 3 bases and J by 0 bases, with 9 bases left in between. This CDR3 is built from 14 residues. Here the CDR3 DNA reads TGTGCCAGTAGTATCAGACTGGCCTCCTACGAGCAGTACTTC. Its protein product is CASSIRLASYEQYF.

The chain uses TRBV28 and TRBJ1-5; D not resolved. CDR1 is MDHEN and CDR2 is SYDVKM in the germline V gene. The CDR3 extends over 12 amino acids. Trimming shortened V by 7 bases and J by 4 bases, and 8 bases separated the two germline ends. The DNA for the CDR3 is TGTGCCAGCAACCGGATTAATCAGCCCCAGCATTTT. Translation gives CASNRINQPQHF.

The rearrangement joins TRBV14 to TRBJ2-3, with TRBD2 matching over 13 bases. Germline CDR1 and CDR2: SGHDN and FVKESK. The CDR3 is 16 residues long. V shed 4 bases, J shed 4 bases, and the junction held 5 bases outside the gene matches. This chain's CDR3 is CASSPLAGGPPDTQYF. The CDR3 nucleotides are TGTGCCAGCAGCCCACTAGCGGGAGGGCCCCCAGATACGCAGTATTTT. Full variable domain (rest looked up from reference TRBV14 and TRBJ2-3): EAGVTQFPSHSVIEKGQTVTLRCDPISGHDNLYWYRRVMGKEIKFLLHFVKESKQDESGMPNNRFLAERTGGTYSTLKVQPAELEDSGVYFCASSPLAGGPPDTQYFGPGTRLTVL.

The chain has TRBV7-2 and TRBJ2-6; 8 bases are shared with TRBD1. The CDR3 runs 16 residues. The germline gives CDR1 SGHTA, CDR2 FQGNSA. With V trimmed by 7 bases and J by 4 bases, 9 bases remained unmatched. DNA of the CDR3: TGTGCCAGCACGCAGGGGGCGCCTACCGGGGCCAACGTCCTGACTTTC. Translated, it gives CASTQGAPTGANVLTF.